The text below deals with one T cell receptor beta chain. The sample belongs to a study of blood T cell repertoires in COVID-19. CDR3 length equals 14 residues. The trim removed 4 bases at V and 1 base at J, leaving 5 bases unmatched. The germline V gene has CDR1 SGHRS and CDR2 YFSETQ. Original analysis: Reference gene primer amplification yielded estimated nucleated cell counts. Assay: immunoSEQ multiplex PCR; the TCRdb copy retains only in-frame clones and omits some. V and J calls plus clone size are reproduced from that table; the DNA served to infer D and trimming. The sample yields more than 95,000 clones, about 83% seen once.

This receptor was obtained from a man in his fifties or sixties with acute or convalescent COVID-19. This chain uses TRBV5-1 with TRBJ2-7; 7 nucleotides agree with TRBD1. Sequenced: peripheral blood. The CDR3 loop reads CASSGQGVSYEQYF. CDR3 nucleotide sequence: TGCGCCAGCAGCGGCCAGGGGGTTTCCTACGAGCAGTACTTC.